The T cell receptor (beta chain) under discussion was sequenced for a study of siplizumab effects on memory and regulatory T cells (dated by TCRdb to about 2019). Turning to the overall study: The effect of the anti-CD2 antibody siplizumab on alloreactive T-cell subsets was examined in allogeneic mixed lymphocyte reactions constructed from human PBMCs.

TCRbeta CDR3 sequencing was performed on sorted unstimulated T cells and on proliferating T cells recovered from mixed lymphocyte reactions. Fresh whole blood from some eleven HLA-typed healthy donors was used to isolate PBMCs. Receptor libraries were prepared by the immunoSEQ multiplex PCR assay. The deep sequencing platform assayed some 98,000 TCR templates per sample. Genomic DNA extracted from sorted T cells was used for TCRbeta CDR3 sequencing. The study's own analysis went as follows. The R programming language was used for clonal analysis of TCRbeta CDR3 data. Unstimulated samples were compared with post-reaction CFSE-low samples to define alloreactive CD4+ and CD8+ clones. By matching sequences to the repertoires of sorted unstimulated Treg and non-Treg cells, each alloreactive CD4+ clone was assigned a regulatory or non-regulatory origin. Held by TCRdb, this immuneACCESS table contains in-frame sequences only and omits some clones. Under half of the omission traces to an unresolved V gene where checked; the cause of the rest is unknown. V, J and clone size are taken as reported in that table, and D and trimming were inferred from the DNA itself. The sample has fewer than 100,000 clones on record, more than 85% of them singletons. Roughly 20% of the sample is taken by the ten largest.

Trimming removed 1 base from V and 0 bases from J, leaving 5 bases between the germline ends. Spanning cysteine to phenylalanine, the CDR3 consists of 14 amino acids. The DNA shown is the 42-base CDR3, in frame from base 1. The germline V gene (reference sequence) sets CDR1 to LNHNV and CDR2 to YYDKDF. Worth noting for this clone: There is no known antigen for this receptor. Per-base quality was not reported, and no clone a single base away is much larger than it.

Results the study describes overall, beyond this receptor: For roughly 80-95% of proliferating CD4+ or CD8+ clones, no naive or memory phenotype could be assigned. Unstimulated naive T cells appeared more diverse than memory T cells, and naive cells seemed to contribute substantially to the alloresponse. Because sequences below about 10^-5 frequency were poorly captured, only a minor fraction of alloreactive clones could be mapped to unstimulated subsets. Siplizumab significantly lowered the cumulative frequency of alloreactive sequences that could be traced to unstimulated CD4+ memory T cells. Whether proliferating Tregs from siplizumab cultures were suppressive was not functionally confirmed. Among mappable alloreactive CD4+ clones, the Treg-derived fraction averaged around 70% with siplizumab versus roughly 30% in control reactions.

The receptor chain draws on TRBV15 and TRBJ2-3, with the D gene not clear enough to name. The specimen was CD8+ T cells sorted from blood. This TCR was sampled from a human donor in good health. The bases are TGTGCCACCAGCAGAGTAGCTAGCACAGATACGCAGTATTTT. This encodes CATSRVASTDTQYF.